A single sample gave rise to the 31 T cell receptor beta chains below, sequenced in a study of CD8+CD57+ T cells in acquired aplastic anemia. Template material for TCR beta VDJ and CDR3 profiling consisted of genomic DNA. From the reads, TCRdb called clonotypes with MiXCR, one entry per CDR3 protein. The sample lists approximately 250,000 distinct CDR3 sequences; roughly 80% were seen once. CD8+CD57+ cell expansion, shown by flow cytometry, had occurred in the patients selected for sequencing. Sequences were obtained from sorted CD4+, CD8+, or CD8+CD57+ T cells (not recorded which) from PBMCs. All receptors come from a human donor with aplastic anemia.

The rearrangement uses TRBV9 and TRBJ2-1; 7 bases agree with TRBD1. CDR1 and CDR2 (germline): SGDLS, YYNGEE. The CDR3 is made up of 16 amino acids. The J segment lost 8 bases and the V segment lost 2 bases, leaving 13 bases of the junction unmatched. The CDR3 bases are TGTGCCAGCAGCGTTCAGAGAGGCAGGGGGTGCGATGAGCAGTTCTTC. Amino acid sequence: CASSVQRGRGCDEQFF.

In regard to this clonotype: At one of its ends the junction is not consistent with the germline gene, which may arise from a read error. V is TRBV7-3 and J is TRBJ2-7; no firm D call. In germline, CDR1 is SGHTA, CDR2 FQGTGA. The CDR3 spans 13 residues. The CDR3 sequence: CASAGTAFAVEHF. The CDR3 region has the DNA TGTGCCAGCGCAGGAACTGCCTTCGCCGTTGAACACTTC.

As regards this clonotype: The conserved closing phenylalanine or tryptophan is absent in this CDR3, likely reflecting a read error. No DNA is shown, since the ends of the CDR3 on it are uncertain; the CDR3 is the one TCRdb lists. The chain joins TRBV24-1 to TRBJ1-1; TRBD1, the table's D call, lacks a check against the DNA. The CDR3 has 13 residues if both end residues are counted. Germline V gene sequence: CDR1 KGHDR, CDR2 SFDVKD. The CDR3 loop is CATRDRTTADGFL.

The V gene is TRBV11-1, the J gene TRBJ2-1, with D perhaps matching TRBD1 (6 bases). Trimming pared 3 bases from V and 8 bases from J, leaving 11 bases between. CDR1 and CDR2 (germline): SGHAT, FQDESV (reference sequence). CDR3 length: 13 amino acids. The CDR3 spells CASSFRGTHEQFF. The CDR3 DNA sequence: TGTGCCAGCAGCTTTAGGGGGACACATGAGCAGTTCTTC. The whole variable domain, filled in from reference TRBV11-1 and TRBJ2-1, reads EAEVAQSPRYKITEKSQAVAFWCDPISGHATLYWYRQILGQGPELLVQFQDESVVDDSQLPKDRFSAERLKGVDSTLKIQPAELGDSAMYLCASSFRGTHEQFFGPGTRLTVL.

V gene TRBV7-2 combines with J gene TRBJ1-5; no clear D. The ends were cut back, 5 bases at V and 0 bases at J, with 8 bases in the middle. The CDR3 is made up of 14 amino acids. Germline assignment: CDR1 SGHTA and CDR2 FQGNSA. CDR3 in amino acids: CASSNAHSNQPQHF. As DNA, the CDR3 is TGTGCCAGCAGCAATGCACATAGCAATCAGCCCCAGCATTTT.

The V call is TRBV7-8, the J call TRBJ2-3; 7 bases map to TRBD2. The germline V gene has CDR1 SGHVS and CDR2 FQNEAQ. The CDR3 extends over 15 amino acids. J was trimmed by 8 bases and V by 0 bases; bases with no gene match: 8. As DNA, the CDR3 is TGTGCCAGCAGCTTAGCGGGAGGGAGCGATACTACGCAGTATTTT. It yields the protein CASSLAGGSDTTQYF.

The chain carries TRBV11-3 and TRBJ2-7; D is perhaps TRBD1 (6 bases). V shed 8 bases and J shed 1 base, with 27 bases lying between them. This CDR3 region has 18 residues. CDR1 SGHNT and CDR2 YENEEA come from the germline V gene. In DNA, the CDR3 is TGTGCCAGCTCAAGACAGGCCAACGCGACAGCCCTTTCCTACGAGCAGTACGTC. This translates into CASSRQANATALSYEQYV.

Remarks on this clonotype: Without the conserved terminal phenylalanine or tryptophan, this CDR3 likely stems from a read error. It is unclear where the CDR3 begins or ends on the DNA, so no DNA is shown, and the CDR3 is as TCRdb lists it. The chain uses TRBV7-9 and TRBJ2-3. Inclusive of both ends, the CDR3 amounts to 13 amino acids. Germline V gene data show CDR1 as SEHNR and CDR2 as FQNEAQ (reference sequence). The CDR3: CASGVGGRDTQQY.

This chain connects TRBV13 to TRBJ1-2; D may be TRBD1 (5 bases). V gave up 8 bases and J gave up 5 bases, with 24 bases separating them. The CDR3 loop spans 16 amino acids. Germline lookup yields CDR1 PRHDT and CDR2 FYEKMQ (reference sequence). CDR3 in amino acids: CASGGERDGLVYGYTF. In DNA form, the CDR3 reads TGTGCCAGCGGGGGAGAGAGGGACGGGCTCGTATATGGCTACACCTTC.

For this clonotype: Relative to the germline gene, one junction end is altered; a read error may explain this. V gene TRBV7-3 combines with J gene TRBJ2-3, with no clear D. The V gene's germline CDR1 is SGHTA and CDR2 FQGTGA. The CDR3 totals 14 residues. The CDR3 bases are TGTGCCAGCAGCTTAGCGAGGCGGCGGTACTACCAGTACTTT. Protein sequence: CASSLARRRYYQYF.

The genes are TRBV7-9 and TRBJ2-3, with a tentative D call TRBD2 (6 bases). CDR3 length equals 13 residues. CDR1 SEHNR and CDR2 FQNEAQ come from the germline V gene (reference sequence). Trimming cost V 8 bases and J 15 bases, with 24 bases left between them. CDR3 loop: CASADAGKNQYYF. The CDR3 DNA reads TGTGCCAGCGCAGACGCGGGAAAGAACCAGTACTATTTT.

In its sample, this clonotype was seen once. The chain couples TRBV5-6 to TRBJ2-7; D ambiguous. Trimming took 4 bases from V and 8 from J, leaving 10 bases between them. The CDR3 loop spans 11 amino acids. In germline, CDR1 is SGHDT, CDR2 YYEEEE. The CDR3 sequence is CASSHGDKQYV. The CDR3 DNA reads as TGTGCCAGCAGCCATGGAGACAAGCAGTACGTC.

As concerns this clonotype: The CDR3 end shows no conserved phenylalanine or tryptophan, and so a read error is likely. It is unclear where the CDR3 begins or ends on the DNA, so no DNA is shown, and the CDR3 is as TCRdb lists it. The chain combines TRBV7-8 with TRBJ2-3; the table's D gene call, TRBD1, was not cross checked with the DNA. The length of the CDR3 is 13 amino acids, counting both ends. The germline CDR1 and CDR2 sequences are SGHVS and FQNEAQ. This CDR3 is CASRVGGGHDTQY.

The CDR3 loop is CASSEGPDTSYFF. Here the CDR3 DNA reads TGTGCCAGCAGCGAAGGGCCAGATACGAGTTATTTCTTC. V usage is TRBV9 and J usage is TRBJ2-1; D unclear. The CDR3 has 13 amino acids. The V end was cut by 3 bases, the J end by 16 bases, with 20 bases between. Germline assignment: CDR1 SGDLS and CDR2 YYNGEE.

To note about this clonotype: Germline and junction disagree at one end, which may indicate a read error. V usage is TRBV7-3 and J usage is TRBJ1-2; TRBD1 matches 7 bases. The CDR3 covers 13 residues. Germline V lookup: CDR1 SGHTA, CDR2 FQGTGA. The CDR3 sequence: CASSFHGGGTAIF. DNA for the CDR3: TGTGCCAGCAGCTTTCATGGGGGCGGGACAGCCATTTTC. Full variable domain (rest looked up from reference TRBV7-3 and TRBJ1-2): GAGVSQTPSNKVTEKGKYVELRCDPISGHTALYWYRQSLGQGPEFLIYFQGTGAADDSGLPNDRFFAVRPEGSVSTLKIQRTERGDSAVYLCASSFHGGGTAIFGSGTRLTVV.

Concerning this clonotype itself: The conserved phenylalanine or tryptophan normally closing the CDR3 is absent here, so this likely arose from a read error. No DNA is shown, since the ends of the CDR3 on it are uncertain; the CDR3 is the one TCRdb lists. CDR3 residues: CASSPRLRGGQCV. The chain joins TRBV9 to TRBJ2-1; TRBD1 reflects the table's D call only, with no check against the DNA. The CDR3 totals 13 residues, both ends included. The germline V gene encodes CDR1 SGDLS and CDR2 YYNGEE.

The V gene is TRBV7-9, the J gene TRBJ2-7; D call uncertain. V lost 2 bases, J lost 3 bases, and 23 bases lay in between. Germline assignment: CDR1 SEHNR and CDR2 FQNEAQ (reference sequence). The CDR3 spans 18 residues. The CDR3 region has the DNA TGTGCCAGCAGCTTACCGGGTAACTACACAGCCCTCGTCTACGAGCAGTACGTC. It specifies CASSLPGNYTALVYEQYV.

The V call is TRBV10-3, the J call TRBJ2-1; 7 nucleotides match TRBD2. Germline assignment: CDR1 ENHRY and CDR2 SYGVKD. J lost 8 bases, V lost 1 base, and 5 bases had no gene match. The CDR3 runs 14 residues. The CDR3 protein is CAISEWRSGDEQFF. The CDR3 DNA reads as TGTGCCATCAGTGAGTGGCGGAGCGGGGATGAGCAGTTCTTC.

Turning to this clonotype: Lacking the conserved final phenylalanine or tryptophan, this CDR3 likely reflects a read error. The limits of the CDR3 on the DNA are not certain, so only TCRdb's listed CDR3 is given. This rearrangement joins TRBV11-3 to TRBJ2-7; the DNA was not used to check the table's D call, TRBD2. 8 amino acids form the CDR3, both terminal residues included. Germline CDR1 reads SGHNT; CDR2 reads YENEEA. The CDR3 spells CASSSTSG.

This clonotype has a handful of counts. This chain joins TRBV19 and TRBJ1-1; a weak D match, TRBD1 (6 bases). Germline CDR1 LNHDA, CDR2 SQIVND (reference sequence). Trimming stripped 7 bases from V and 4 bases from J, with 19 bases between. The CDR3 loop spans 15 amino acids. The CDR3 region has the DNA TGTGCCAGTACTTCACGAGGGGGAAGCGGCACTGAAGCTTTCTTT. It encodes CASTSRGGSGTEAFF.

The CDR3 loop is CASSVTFYNSPLHF. CDR3 nucleotide sequence: TGTGCCAGCAGTGTTACCTTCTATAATTCACCCCTCCACTTT. The chain combines TRBV2 with TRBJ1-6; no definite D call. V was clipped by 4 bases and J by 3 bases, with 7 bases between them. The CDR3 length is 14 residues. Germline V lookup: CDR1 SNHLY, CDR2 FYNNEI.

J is TRBJ1-3 and V is TRBV10-2, with unresolved D. The CDR3 has 13 residues. The germline CDR1 and CDR2 sequences are WSHSY and SAAADI. V was pared by 3 bases and J by 2 bases, with 5 bases between. In DNA form, the CDR3 reads TGCGCCAGCAGTGACCTTCCTGGAAACACCATATATTTT. Translated, it gives CASSDLPGNTIYF.

Regarding this clonotype: A read error may account for a junction end that differs from germline. The DNA for the CDR3 is TGTGCCAGCAGGGGGGAGGGGATGAGCGCCTACGAGCAGTTT. Translation gives CASRGEGMSAYEQF. The rearrangement links TRBV7-9 to TRBJ2-3, with 7 bases fitting TRBD2. CDR3 length: 14 amino acids. Looked up from germline, CDR1 is SEHNR and CDR2 is FQNEAQ (reference sequence).

The V call is TRBV11-2, the J call TRBJ1-6; TRBD1 is a possible D gene (5 bases). Germline CDR1 is SGHAT and CDR2 is FQNNGV. V lost 5 bases to trimming and J lost 9 bases, with 14 bases between them. The CDR3 is 14 amino acids. This CDR3 is CASSQGVSFSPLHF. DNA of the CDR3: TGTGCCAGCAGCCAAGGGGTTAGTTTTTCACCCCTCCACTTT. The full variable domain, rest sourced from reference TRBV11-2 and TRBJ1-6, is EAGVAQSPRYKIIEKRQSVAFWCNPISGHATLYWYQQILGQGPKLLIQFQNNGVVDDSQLPKDRFSAERLKGVDSTLKIQPAKLEDSAVYLCASSQGVSFSPLHFGNGTRLTVT.

The chain carries TRBV4-1 and TRBJ2-3, with D possibly matching TRBD2 (5 bases). The germline V gene has CDR1 MGHRA and CDR2 YSYEKL. V was shortened by 4 bases and J by 5 bases, with 16 bases between the two germline ends. The CDR3 loop spans 15 amino acids. CDR3 nucleotide sequence: TGCGCCAGCAGCCGGGGTAGTCTAGCCCTAGATACGCAGTATTTT. Its protein is CASSRGSLALDTQYF.

This clonotype was counted between two and nine times. The V gene is TRBV2, the J gene TRBJ2-1, with TRBD2 matching over 10 bases. V gave up 10 bases and J gave up 8 bases; unmatched junction bases: 8. Germline values: CDR1 SNHLY, CDR2 FYNNEI. The CDR3 covers 13 residues. CDR3 bases: TGTGCCAAAAGTAGCGGGGGGAGCCATGAGCAGTTCTTC. Protein: CAKSSGGSHEQFF.

V and J are TRBV14 and TRBJ2-1, with D perhaps being TRBD1 or TRBD2 (5 bases each). Germline assignment: CDR1 SGHDN and CDR2 FVKESK. The germline V and J ends were trimmed by 5 bases and 10 bases, with 24 bases remaining between them. The CDR3 sequence is 16 residues long. The CDR3 is CASSYGTTYEQYEQFF. The CDR3 DNA follows: TGTGCCAGCAGCTACGGGACGACCTACGAGCAGTACGAGCAGTTCTTC. Filled out from reference TRBV14 and TRBJ2-1, the complete variable domain reads EAGVTQFPSHSVIEKGQTVTLRCDPISGHDNLYWYRRVMGKEIKFLLHFVKESKQDESGMPNNRFLAERTGGTYSTLKVQPAELEDSGVYFCASSYGTTYEQYEQFFGPGTRLTVL.

In regard to this clonotype: At one boundary the junction diverges from the germline segment, which might be a read error. This rearrangement joins TRBV5-1 to TRBJ1-1; a possible D gene is TRBD1 (6 bases). The germline CDR1 and CDR2 sequences are SGHRS and YFSETQ. CDR3 length: 17 residues. The CDR3 DNA is TGTGCCAGCAGCCCGACCCGCCCGACAGGCTTGAACACTGAAGCTTTCTTT. Translated, it gives CASSPTRPTGLNTEAFF. Combining the CDR3 with reference TRBV5-1 and TRBJ1-1 gives the whole variable domain KAGVTQTPRYLIKTRGQQVTLSCSPISGHRSVSWYQQTPGQGLQFLFEYFSETQRNKGNFPGRFSGRQFSNSRSEMNVSTLELGDSALYLCASSPTRPTGLNTEAFFGQGTRLTVV.

This chain joins TRBV7-2 and TRBJ2-5, with 8 bases that match TRBD2. The CDR3 spans 17 residues. From germline, CDR1 is SGHTA and CDR2 FQGNSA. J was trimmed by 1 base and V by 1 base; bases with no gene match: 8. CDR3 in amino acids: CASSLVAGGQLQETQYF. For the CDR3, the DNA is TGTGCCAGCAGCTTAGTTGCGGGGGGACAACTCCAAGAGACCCAGTACTTC.

Concerning this clonotype itself: One end of the junction is discordant with germline, which a read error may explain. This sequence joins TRBV7-8 and TRBJ2-3; D possibly matches TRBD1 or TRBD2 (5 bases each). The CDR3 extends over 13 amino acids. Per the germline V gene, CDR1 is SGHVS and CDR2 is FQNEAQ. DNA of the CDR3: TGTGCCAGCAGCGCCGGGGCTACAGGAACAGATAATTTT. Encoded protein: CASSAGATGTDNF.

This chain joins TRBV15 and TRBJ2-5; perhaps TRBD1 as D (5 bases). Looked up from germline, CDR1 is LNHNV and CDR2 is YYDKDF (reference sequence). The CDR3 has 16 amino acids. Trimming took 1 base from V and 3 from J, leaving 15 bases between them. CDR3 region: CATSRGQTGLKETQYF. In DNA form, the CDR3 reads TGTGCCACCAGCAGAGGACAGACTGGCCTCAAAGAGACCCAGTACTTC.